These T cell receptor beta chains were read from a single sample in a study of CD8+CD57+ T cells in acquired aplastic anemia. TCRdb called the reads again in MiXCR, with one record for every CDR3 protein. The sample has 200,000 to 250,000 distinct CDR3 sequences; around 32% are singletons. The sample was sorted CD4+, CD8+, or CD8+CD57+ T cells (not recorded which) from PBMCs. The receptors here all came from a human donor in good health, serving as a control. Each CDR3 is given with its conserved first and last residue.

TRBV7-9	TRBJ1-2	CASTYGGFGYTF
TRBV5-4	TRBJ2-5	CASSPQGAGETQYF
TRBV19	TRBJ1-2	CASSRGLDREFDYGYTF
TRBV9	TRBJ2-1	CASSVADSYNEQFF
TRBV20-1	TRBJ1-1	CSARDRVVGEAFF
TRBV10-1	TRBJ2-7	CASSEPRGEQYF
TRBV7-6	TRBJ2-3	CASSSQPEDTQYF
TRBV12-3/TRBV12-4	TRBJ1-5	CASSFRPNPNQPQHF
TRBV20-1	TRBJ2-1	CSARGPTEEQFF
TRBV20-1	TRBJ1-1	CSARDLRRGDFEAFF
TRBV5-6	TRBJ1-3	CASSLSGVPGNTIYF
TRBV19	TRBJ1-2	CASSIGRYYGYTF
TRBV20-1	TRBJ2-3	CSARPVSTDTQYF
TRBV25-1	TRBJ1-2	CASRGTMRDNYGYTF
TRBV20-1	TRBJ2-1	CSARNLRPAGGGYNEQFF
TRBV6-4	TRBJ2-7	CASETRTYEQYF
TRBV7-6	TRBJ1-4	CASSLESALGRRDEKLFF
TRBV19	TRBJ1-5	CASSIGGQTSNQPQHF
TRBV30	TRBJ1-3	CAWNAALGNTIYF
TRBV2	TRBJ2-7	CASSEAGQGRF
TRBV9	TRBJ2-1	CASSPRRQAAGHNEQFF
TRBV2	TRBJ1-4	CATLGQGVQEKLFF
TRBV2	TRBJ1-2	CASSEALQGRSGYTF